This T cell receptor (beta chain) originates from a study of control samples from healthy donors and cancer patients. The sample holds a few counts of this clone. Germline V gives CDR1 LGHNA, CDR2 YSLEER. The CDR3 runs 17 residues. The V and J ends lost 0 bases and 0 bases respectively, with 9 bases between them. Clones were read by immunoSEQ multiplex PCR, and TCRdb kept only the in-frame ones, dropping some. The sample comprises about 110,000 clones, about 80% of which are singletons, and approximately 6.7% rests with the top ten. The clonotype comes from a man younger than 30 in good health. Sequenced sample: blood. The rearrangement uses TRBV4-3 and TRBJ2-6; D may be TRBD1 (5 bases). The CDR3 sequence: CASSQETESSGANVLTF. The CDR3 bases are TGCGCCAGCAGCCAAGAGACAGAGAGCTCTGGGGCCAACGTCCTGACTTTC.